This entry features one TCR beta chain sequence. The CDR3 consists of 16 residues. Trimming took 3 bases from V and 3 from J; bases not matched to a gene: 10. Germline V gene lookup returns CDR1 SGHDT and CDR2 YYEEEE. Per the study methods: Amplified reference gene primers provided the basis for estimating nucleated cell counts. The table came from immunoSEQ multiplex PCR; TCRdb's copy has only in-frame clones and leaves some out. From that table come the V and J calls and clone size; the DNA was used to work out D and trimming. The table records about 190,000 clones, roughly four fifths of them present only once. This specimen belongs to a study of blood T cell repertoires in COVID-19. Background on the study: Italy, Spain and the United States were the sources of the convalescent and acute COVID-19 samples. The analysed material was cDNA or gDNA that came from T cells, B-cell-depleted T cells, or PBMCs.

The TCR originated in a woman in her thirties or forties with acute or convalescent COVID-19. This rearrangement joins TRBV5-6 to TRBJ1-1, with TRBD1 matching 8 bases. Sequenced material: peripheral blood. The CDR3 nucleotides are TGTGCCAGCAGCTGGGAGGACAGGGATGAGTACACTGAAGCTTTCTTT. It yields the protein CASSWEDRDEYTEAFF.